This TCR beta chain originates from a study of blood T cell repertoires in COVID-19. Overall study context: Whether acute or convalescent, the COVID-19 samples came from the United States, Italy and Spain. In each case, the material was cDNA or gDNA derived from T cells, B-cell-depleted T cells, or PBMCs.

As handled by the study authors: Reference gene primer amplification gave nucleated cell count estimates. Generated by immunoSEQ multiplex PCR, the TCRdb table keeps only in-frame clones and is missing some. The DNA was the basis for D and trimming; V, J and clone size are from that table. The data hold about 300,000 clones, with around 90% observed a single time. This CDR3 is 16 amino acids long. CDR1 and CDR2 from the germline V gene are SGDLS and YYNGEE. V lost 0 bases to trimming and J lost 1 base; unmatched junction nucleotides: 4. This receptor was obtained from a man in his 70s with acute or convalescent COVID-19. V usage is TRBV9 and J usage is TRBJ1-3; 7 nucleotides agree with TRBD1. Sequencing was carried out using peripheral blood. The CDR3 DNA is TGTGCCAGCAGCGTAGGTGGACAGGTTTCTGGAAACACCATATATTTT. Translating it yields CASSVGGQVSGNTIYF.